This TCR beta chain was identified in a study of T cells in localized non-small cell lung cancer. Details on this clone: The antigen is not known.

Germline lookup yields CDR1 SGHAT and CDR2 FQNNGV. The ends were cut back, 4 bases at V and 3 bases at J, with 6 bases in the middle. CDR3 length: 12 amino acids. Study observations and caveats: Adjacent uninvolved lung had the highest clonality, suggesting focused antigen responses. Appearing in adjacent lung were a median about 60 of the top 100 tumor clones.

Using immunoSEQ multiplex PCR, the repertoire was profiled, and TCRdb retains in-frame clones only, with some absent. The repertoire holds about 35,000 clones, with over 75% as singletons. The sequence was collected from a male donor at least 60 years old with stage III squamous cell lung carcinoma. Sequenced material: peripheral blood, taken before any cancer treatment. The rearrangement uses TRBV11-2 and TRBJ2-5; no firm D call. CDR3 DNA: TGTGCCAGCAGCTCCTCTAAAGAGACCCAGTACTTC. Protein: CASSSSKETQYF.